Listed below are T cell receptor beta chains from one sample, sequenced in a study of blood T cells in healthy people across ages. TCRdb called the 5' RACE reads again in MiXCR, with one record for every CDR3 protein. The sample carries about 1.5 million distinct CDR3 sequences, roughly 40% recorded once. The sample was blood. These receptor sequences come from a woman between 18 and 29 years old in good health. Both conserved end residues are part of each CDR3. The order of the fields is D gene, clone size, J gene, V gene, CDR3 DNA, CDR3 protein. D genes are given only for firm matches. Size values are once, few and many counts, or a class for expanded clones, and some rows have none.

D: TRBD2; size: few; J: TRBJ2-7; V: TRBV18; DNA: TGTGCCAGCTCACCTGAAACTAGCGGCTACGAGCAGTACTTC; CDR3: CASSPETSGYEQYF
D: TRBD2; size: few; J: TRBJ2-1; V: TRBV7-8; DNA: TGTGCCAGCAGCTCATTAGGTGGCGGGGGGGGATACAATGAGCAGTTCTTC; CDR3: CASSSLGGGGGYNEQFF
D: TRBD1; size: -; J: TRBJ1-1; V: TRBV6-2/TRBV6-3; DNA: TGTGCCAGCAGTCCAGGGGGGGCGCCCACTGAAGCTTTCTTT; CDR3: CASSPGGAPTEAFF
D: TRBD2; size: -; J: TRBJ2-3; V: TRBV6-5; DNA: TGTGCCAGCAGTTACGTAGCGGGGTTTGTCACAGATACGCAGTATTTT; CDR3: CASSYVAGFVTDTQYF
D: -; size: few; J: TRBJ2-7; V: TRBV7-9; DNA: TGTGCCAGCAGCTATGGACGGTACGAGCAGTACTTC; CDR3: CASSYGRYEQYF
D: -; size: few; J: TRBJ1-1; V: TRBV20-1; DNA: TGCAGTGCTAGAGCCCCGGACGGCCTAGGAGGGAACACTGAAGCTTTCTTT; CDR3: CSARAPDGLGGNTEAFF
D: -; size: -; J: TRBJ2-3; V: TRBV6-6; DNA: TGTGCCAGCAGTTACCCACCTGGCACCTTAGGCGGGGATACGCAGTATTTT; CDR3: CASSYPPGTLGGDTQYF
D: -; size: -; J: TRBJ1-4; V: TRBV15; DNA: TGTGCCACCGTAAATCTTGCAACTAATGAAAAACTGTTTTTT; CDR3: CATVNLATNEKLFF
D: -; size: -; J: TRBJ1-5; V: TRBV12-3/TRBV12-4; DNA: TGTGCCAGCAGCCGAACGGCGTACTCGCCCCGGCATTTT; CDR3: CASSRTAYSPRHF
D: TRBD2; size: many; J: TRBJ2-5; V: TRBV20-1; DNA: TGCAGTGCTAGAAACGGTCTAGCGGGGTTCGAGACCCAGTACTTC; CDR3: CSARNGLAGFETQYF
D: TRBD1; size: -; J: TRBJ2-7; V: TRBV6-5; DNA: TGTGCCAGCAGTTACTCATCCCAGGGGGCGGTCGGGCAGTACTTC; CDR3: CASSYSSQGAVGQYF
D: -; size: -; J: TRBJ1-6; V: TRBV5-1; DNA: TGCGCCAGTCGGGAGGGGATTGATTCACCCCTCCACTTT; CDR3: CASREGIDSPLHF
D: -; size: few; J: TRBJ1-2; V: TRBV20-1; DNA: TGCAGTGCAGAAAACTATGGCTACACCTTC; CDR3: CSAENYGYTF
D: TRBD1; size: few; J: TRBJ2-1; V: TRBV7-2; DNA: TGTGCCAGCAGACCCCCCGGGACAGGGACCAATGAGCAGTTCTTC; CDR3: CASRPPGTGTNEQFF
D: -; size: -; J: TRBJ1-6; V: TRBV5-6; DNA: TGTGCCAGCAGCTTGGCCCGGCAGGGGTATAATTCACCCCTCCACTTT; CDR3: CASSLARQGYNSPLHF
D: -; size: -; J: TRBJ1-4; V: TRBV28; DNA: TGTGCCAGCAGTTTAGAGCCCGTCGGGAACGAAAAACTGTTTTTT; CDR3: CASSLEPVGNEKLFF
D: -; size: -; J: TRBJ1-5; V: TRBV10-2; DNA: TGCGCCAGCAGTTGGACAGTCGGCAATCAGCCCCAGCATTTT; CDR3: CASSWTVGNQPQHF
D: TRBD2; size: -; J: TRBJ2-3; V: TRBV6-5; DNA: TGTGCCAGCAGCTCCGGGACTAGCTCGCAGTATTTT; CDR3: CASSSGTSSQYF
D: TRBD2; size: few; J: TRBJ2-3; V: TRBV7-2; DNA: TGTGCCAGCAGCTTAGAGGGGACTAGCGGGGGCACAGATACGCAGTATTTT; CDR3: CASSLEGTSGGTDTQYF
D: -; size: -; J: TRBJ1-5; V: TRBV7-2; DNA: TGTGCCAGCAGCTTAGTGCACGAAAGCAATCAGCCCCAGCATTTT; CDR3: CASSLVHESNQPQHF
D: -; size: -; J: TRBJ1-2; V: TRBV29-1; DNA: TGCACCATTGGGAGGACGGGGGCCGACTATGGCTACACCTTC; CDR3: CTIGRTGADYGYTF
D: -; size: -; J: TRBJ1-1; V: TRBV30; DNA: TGTGCCTGGAGTGTACCTGGGTGGAACACTGAAGCTTTCTTT; CDR3: CAWSVPGWNTEAFF
D: -; size: few; J: TRBJ2-4; V: TRBV18; DNA: TGTGCCAGCTCTAGTGGAAACGGGGCGCCTAACATTCAGTACTTC; CDR3: CASSSGNGAPNIQYF
D: TRBD1; size: -; J: TRBJ2-7; V: TRBV18; DNA: TGTGCCAGCTCATCAAGACAGGGAGAATACGAGCAGTACTTC; CDR3: CASSSRQGEYEQYF
D: TRBD2; size: -; J: TRBJ2-7; V: TRBV11-2; DNA: TGTGCCAGCAGCTTAACCTCTAGCGGGAGAGTTGATGAGCAGTACTTC; CDR3: CASSLTSSGRVDEQYF
D: TRBD1; size: few; J: TRBJ2-7; V: TRBV12-3/TRBV12-4; DNA: TGTGCCAGCAGTTTGGGGGACCCGGGACAGGGAGGCTACGAGCAGTACTTC; CDR3: CASSLGDPGQGGYEQYF
D: TRBD2; size: -; J: TRBJ2-2; V: TRBV6-5; DNA: TGTGCCAGCAGTTACTCCCCCCCGGGACTAGCGGGAGAGGTGGCCACCGGGGAGCTGTTTTTT; CDR3: CASSYSPPGLAGEVATGELFF
D: -; size: few; J: TRBJ1-2; V: TRBV9; DNA: TGTGCCAGCAGCCCCCACGGGGGAGACTATGGCTACACCTTC; CDR3: CASSPHGGDYGYTF
D: -; size: -; J: TRBJ2-1; V: TRBV7-9; DNA: TGTGCCAGCAAGGCGGGGGCCAACAATGAGCAGTTCTTC; CDR3: CASKAGANNEQFF
D: -; size: few; J: TRBJ2-7; V: TRBV29-1; DNA: TGCAGCGCCAGATCGGGATTCTACGAGCAGTACTTC; CDR3: CSARSGFYEQYF
D: TRBD1; size: few; J: TRBJ1-2; V: TRBV30; DNA: TGTGCCTGGAGAACGGGACAGGGGATGAGAGGCTACACCTTC; CDR3: CAWRTGQGMRGYTF
D: -; size: -; J: TRBJ1-1; V: TRBV27; DNA: TGTGCCAGCAGTTTAAGGGGCAAGGGCACTGAAGCTTTCTTT; CDR3: CASSLRGKGTEAFF
D: -; size: once; J: TRBJ2-7; V: TRBV6-2/TRBV6-3; DNA: TGTGCCAGCAGCCGGGACGCAGGGAATGAGCAGTACTTC; CDR3: CASSRDAGNEQYF
D: -; size: -; J: TRBJ1-2; V: TRBV5-1; DNA: TGCGCCAACACCTATGACGGTGTAAACTATGGCTACACCTTC; CDR3: CANTYDGVNYGYTF
D: TRBD2; size: -; J: TRBJ2-1; V: TRBV6-1; DNA: TGTGCCAGCACGGCGGGAGTTCCCTACAATGAGCAGTTCTTC; CDR3: CASTAGVPYNEQFF
D: -; size: -; J: TRBJ1-6; V: TRBV13; DNA: TGTGCCAGCAGCTTATTGGGGCAGGTAGCCCTCCACTTT; CDR3: CASSLLGQVALHF
D: -; size: -; J: TRBJ2-3; V: TRBV20-1; DNA: TGCAGTGCTAGAGGGGGGGCGGGAGCAACAGATACGCAGTATTTT; CDR3: CSARGGAGATDTQYF
D: TRBD2; size: -; J: TRBJ2-3; V: TRBV10-3; DNA: TGTGTCATCAGTCCCGGGACTAGCGGGGGTTCCACAGATACGCAGTATTTT; CDR3: CVISPGTSGGSTDTQYF
D: -; size: -; J: TRBJ2-5; V: TRBV29-1; DNA: TGCAGCGTTGTGGGACCTCGACAAGAGACCCAGTACTTC; CDR3: CSVVGPRQETQYF
D: TRBD1; size: -; J: TRBJ2-1; V: TRBV6-1; DNA: TGTGCCAGCAGTAGAGACAGGGTTAGGAATGAGCAGTTCTTC; CDR3: CASSRDRVRNEQFF
D: TRBD1; size: -; J: TRBJ1-5; V: TRBV7-9; DNA: TGTGCCAGCAGCTTATATAGGGACAGGGTCCCTCCGGGCAATCAGCCCCAGCATTTT; CDR3: CASSLYRDRVPPGNQPQHF
D: -; size: -; J: TRBJ1-6; V: TRBV7-9; DNA: TGTGCCAGCGTTCCCCTCCACTTT; CDR3: CASVPLHF